Below, 17 T cell receptor beta chains from the same sample are listed, as sequenced in a study of cytomegalovirus exposure and HLA in healthy donors. Amplification used 60 Vbeta primers and 13 Jbeta primers. Measured with immunoSEQ multiplex PCR; TCRdb has only the in-frame clones, and not every one. The table records about 170,000 clones, 76% of them present only once. The sequencing sample was made of PBMCs. These receptors originate from a female donor in good health and CMV-seronegative.

This rearrangement joins TRBV14 to TRBJ1-1; D may be TRBD1 (6 bases). Between the trimmed V and J ends, which lost 11 bases and 1 base, there was a span of 14 bases. The V gene's germline CDR1 is SGHDN and CDR2 FVKESK. The CDR3 consists of 13 residues. CDR3 sequence: CACRRQANTEAFF. The CDR3 DNA reads TGTGCCTGTCGCAGACAGGCGAACACTGAAGCTTTCTTT.

The chain couples TRBV28 to TRBJ1-2; D is unclear. Trimming took 5 bases from V and 4 from J, leaving 17 bases between them. CDR3 length equals 15 residues. CDR1 is MDHEN, CDR2 SYDVKM, per germline. The CDR3 is CASSPSSFRGYGYTF. CDR3 sequence (DNA): TGTGCCAGCAGTCCCAGTAGTTTCCGCGGCTATGGCTACACCTTC.

V usage is TRBV6-5 and J usage is TRBJ2-7; tentative D call: TRBD2 (5 bases). This CDR3 contains 13 residues. The V end was cut by 7 bases, the J end by 2 bases, with 12 bases between. The germline CDR1 and CDR2 sequences are MNHEY and SVGAGI. Written as DNA, the CDR3 is TGTGCCAGCACCCGCCTCGGGGCCTACGAGCAGTACTTC. The encoded protein is CASTRLGAYEQYF.

This sequence joins TRBV7-8 and TRBJ2-1; possible D gene TRBD1, 5 bases. The V gene lost 1 base and the J gene lost 6 bases, with 13 bases spanning the gap. Germline V lookup: CDR1 SGHVS, CDR2 FQNEAQ. The CDR3 runs to 15 residues. The CDR3 DNA follows: TGTGCCAGCAGCTTAGGCAGGGTAGTCAGCAATGAGCAGTTCTTC. This sequence encodes CASSLGRVVSNEQFF.

V and J are TRBV30 and TRBJ1-1; the D gene is possibly TRBD1 (6 bases). The germline V gene has CDR1 GTSNPN and CDR2 SVGIG (reference sequence). Trimming took off 0 bases at V and 4 bases at J, with 12 bases between the two ends. The CDR3 extends over 14 amino acids. CDR3 sequence: CAWSVGRRGTEAFF. The CDR3 DNA is TGTGCCTGGAGTGTGGGGCGCAGGGGCACTGAAGCTTTCTTT.

This CDR3 is CASSEDRGSIYGYTF. In nucleotides, the CDR3 is TGTGCCAGCAGTGAAGACAGGGGATCTATCTATGGCTACACCTTC. The chain links TRBV2 to TRBJ1-2, with 7 nucleotides matching TRBD1. V trimming: 1 base; J trimming: 4 bases; junction bases outside the gene matches: 6. The CDR3 runs to 15 residues. In germline, CDR1 is SNHLY, CDR2 FYNNEI.

The chain carries TRBV6-6 and TRBJ1-3, with D possibly being TRBD1 (6 bases). This CDR3 region has 13 residues. V dropped 10 bases and J dropped 2 bases, with 12 bases sitting between them. Germline assignment: CDR1 MNHNY and CDR2 SVGAGI (reference sequence). The CDR3: CATGQPTGNTIYF. Written as DNA, the CDR3 is TGTGCCACCGGACAGCCAACTGGAAACACCATATATTTT.

The chain employs TRBV7-2 and TRBJ1-2; D ambiguous. The CDR3 contains 15 residues. Per the germline V gene, CDR1 is SGHTA and CDR2 is FQGNSA. V was clipped by 6 bases and J by 0 bases, with 14 bases between them. Written as DNA, the CDR3 is TGTGCCAGCAGTCCGGGGTTTTTGACTAACTATGGCTACACCTTC. Translated: CASSPGFLTNYGYTF. The entire variable domain, with the rest obtained from reference TRBV7-2 and TRBJ1-2, is as follows: GAGVSQSPSNKVTEKGKDVELRCDPISGHTALYWYRQSLGQGLEFLIYFQGNSAPDKSGLPSDRFSAERTGGSVSTLTIQRTQQEDSAVYLCASSPGFLTNYGYTFGSGTRLTVV.

The V gene is TRBV7-2, the J gene TRBJ1-2; maybe TRBD1 (6 bases). Trimming left V 2 bases short and J 7 bases short, with 14 bases between. Germline-derived CDR1 and CDR2 are SGHTA and FQGNSA. This CDR3 comprises 14 residues. DNA of the CDR3: TGTGCCAGCAGCTTAACAGGGAGCTCGCCTGGCTACACCTTC. Translation gives CASSLTGSSPGYTF.

The CDR3 coding sequence is TGTGCCAGCAGCCAAGAGTTGAGGTTACAATTCATACCCCTCCACTTT. Its translation is CASSQELRLQFIPLHF. This chain links TRBV4-2 with TRBJ1-6; no clear D. V was clipped by 0 bases and J by 12 bases, with 18 bases between them. Germline V gives CDR1 LGHNA, CDR2 YNFKEQ. This CDR3 spans 16 amino acids.

V usage is TRBV9 and J usage is TRBJ2-7; TRBD1 agrees at 10 bases. The germline gives CDR1 SGDLS, CDR2 YYNGEE. Trimming took 4 bases from V and 7 from J; bases not matched to a gene: 14. CDR3 length: 16 amino acids. The chain's CDR3 is CASSRGTGASWGEQYF. CDR3 nucleotides: TGTGCCAGCAGCCGAGGGACAGGGGCATCCTGGGGGGAGCAGTACTTC.

This chain connects TRBV5-6 to TRBJ2-3; D gene unclear. The CDR3 totals 14 residues. Germline-derived CDR1 and CDR2 are SGHDT and YYEEEE. The V end was cut by 0 bases, the J end by 0 bases, with 5 bases between. This CDR3 is CASSLGYSTDTQYF. The CDR3 bases are TGTGCCAGCAGCTTGGGCTATAGCACAGATACGCAGTATTTT.

The genes are TRBV5-1 and TRBJ2-7; D gene uncertain. The germline gives CDR1 SGHRS, CDR2 YFSETQ. The CDR3 is made up of 12 amino acids. Deletions cut 3 bases from V and 3 bases from J, with 7 bases between. The CDR3 coding sequence is TGCGCCAGCAGCTCCGGCGGCTACGAGCAGTACTTC. It codes for CASSSGGYEQYF.

The V call is TRBV5-1, the J call TRBJ2-3, with 7 nucleotides matching TRBD1. Per germline, CDR1 SGHRS and CDR2 YFSETQ. CDR3 length equals 13 residues. V lost 4 bases and J lost 4; bases outside the gene matches: 3. The CDR3 is CASSIGTADTQYF. In DNA form, the CDR3 reads TGCGCCAGCAGCATAGGGACAGCAGATACGCAGTATTTT.

In its sample, this clone was seen once. This chain links TRBV7-8 with TRBJ2-1; a possible D gene is TRBD1 (6 bases). Germline V gene lookup returns CDR1 SGHVS and CDR2 FQNEAQ. This CDR3 contains 17 residues. V was shortened by 8 bases and J by 0 bases, with 20 bases between the two germline ends. The CDR3 spells CASSWPPGTYSYNEQFF. The CDR3 coding sequence is TGTGCCAGCTCCTGGCCCCCAGGGACATACTCCTACAATGAGCAGTTCTTC.

The CDR3 nucleotides read TGTGCCAGCTCCCGGTTTGTCTACAATGAGCAGTTCTTC. Translated: CASSRFVYNEQFF. This chain joins TRBV27 and TRBJ2-1; no reliable D call. This CDR3 has 13 amino acids. The germline gives CDR1 MNHEY, CDR2 SMNVEV (reference sequence). The V and J ends lost 8 bases and 3 bases respectively, with 11 bases between them.

This clone was found a few times. The genes are TRBV6-5 and TRBJ2-7; TRBD1 matches at 7 bases. J lost 2 bases, V lost 5 bases, and 6 bases had no gene match. The CDR3 length is 14 residues. Germline V gene lookup returns CDR1 MNHEY and CDR2 SVGAGI. CDR3 nucleotide sequence: TGTGCCAGCAGTCGGGACAGTCGAACCTACGAGCAGTACTTC. It yields the protein CASSRDSRTYEQYF.